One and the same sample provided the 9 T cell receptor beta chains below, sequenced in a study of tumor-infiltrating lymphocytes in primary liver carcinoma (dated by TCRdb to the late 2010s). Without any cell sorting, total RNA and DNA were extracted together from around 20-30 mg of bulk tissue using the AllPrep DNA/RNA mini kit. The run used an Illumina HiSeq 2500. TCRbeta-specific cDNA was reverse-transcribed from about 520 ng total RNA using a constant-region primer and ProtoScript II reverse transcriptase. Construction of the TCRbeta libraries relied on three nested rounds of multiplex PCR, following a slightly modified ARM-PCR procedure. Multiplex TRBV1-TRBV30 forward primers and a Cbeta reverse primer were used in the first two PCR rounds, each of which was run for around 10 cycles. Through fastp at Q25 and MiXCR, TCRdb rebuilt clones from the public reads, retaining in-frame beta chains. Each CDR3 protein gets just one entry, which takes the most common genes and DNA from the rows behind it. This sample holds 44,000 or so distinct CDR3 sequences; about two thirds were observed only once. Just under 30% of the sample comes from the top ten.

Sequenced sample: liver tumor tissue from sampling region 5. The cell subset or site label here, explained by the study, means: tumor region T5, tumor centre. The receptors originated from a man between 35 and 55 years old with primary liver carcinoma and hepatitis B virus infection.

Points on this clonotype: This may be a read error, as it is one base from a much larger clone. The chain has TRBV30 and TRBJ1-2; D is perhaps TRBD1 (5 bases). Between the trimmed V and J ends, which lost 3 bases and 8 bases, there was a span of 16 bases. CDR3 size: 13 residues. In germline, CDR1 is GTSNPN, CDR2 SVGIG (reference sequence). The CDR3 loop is CAWRFGGSDGYTF. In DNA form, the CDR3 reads TGTGCCTGGAGATTTGGGGGGTCGGACGGCTACACCTTC.

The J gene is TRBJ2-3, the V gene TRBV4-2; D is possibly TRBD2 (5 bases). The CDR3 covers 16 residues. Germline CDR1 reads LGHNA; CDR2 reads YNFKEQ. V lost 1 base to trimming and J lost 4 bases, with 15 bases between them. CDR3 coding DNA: TGTGCCAGCAGCCAAGGAGTGGGAGTAAGTGCAGATACGCAGTATTTT. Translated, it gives CASSQGVGVSADTQYF.

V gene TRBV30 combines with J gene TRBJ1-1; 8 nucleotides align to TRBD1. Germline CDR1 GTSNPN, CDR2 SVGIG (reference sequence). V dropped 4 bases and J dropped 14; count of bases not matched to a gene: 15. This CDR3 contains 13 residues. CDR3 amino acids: CAWTRGLNTGAFF. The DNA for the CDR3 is TGTGCCTGGACCAGGGGGCTGAACACTGGAGCCTTCTTT.

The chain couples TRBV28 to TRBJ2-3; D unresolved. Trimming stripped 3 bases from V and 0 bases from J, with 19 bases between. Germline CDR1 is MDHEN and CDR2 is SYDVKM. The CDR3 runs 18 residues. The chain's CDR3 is CASSFPLPSLSSTDTQYF. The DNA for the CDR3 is TGTGCCAGCAGTTTCCCCCTCCCTAGTCTATCTAGCACAGATACGCAGTATTTT.

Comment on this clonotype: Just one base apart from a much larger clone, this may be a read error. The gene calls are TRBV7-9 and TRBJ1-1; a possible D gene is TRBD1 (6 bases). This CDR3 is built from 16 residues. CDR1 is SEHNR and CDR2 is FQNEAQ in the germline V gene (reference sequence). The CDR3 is CVSSLDPGAVNTEAFF. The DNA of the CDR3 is TGTGTCAGCAGCTTAGATCCGGGGGCGGTAAACACTGAAGCTTTCTTT.

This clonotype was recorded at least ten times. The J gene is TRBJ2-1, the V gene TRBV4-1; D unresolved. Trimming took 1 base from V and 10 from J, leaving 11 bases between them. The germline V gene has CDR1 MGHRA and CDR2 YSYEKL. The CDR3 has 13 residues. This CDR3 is CASSQVGGREQFF. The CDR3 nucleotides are TGCGCCAGCAGCCAAGTGGGCGGAAGGGAGCAGTTCTTC.

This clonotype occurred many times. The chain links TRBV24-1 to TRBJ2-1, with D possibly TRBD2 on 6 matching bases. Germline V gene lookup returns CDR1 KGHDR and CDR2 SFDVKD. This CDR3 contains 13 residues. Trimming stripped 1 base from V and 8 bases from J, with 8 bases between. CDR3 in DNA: TGTGCCACCAGTGATTTTGCTAGCGATGAGCAGTTCTTC. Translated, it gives CATSDFASDEQFF.

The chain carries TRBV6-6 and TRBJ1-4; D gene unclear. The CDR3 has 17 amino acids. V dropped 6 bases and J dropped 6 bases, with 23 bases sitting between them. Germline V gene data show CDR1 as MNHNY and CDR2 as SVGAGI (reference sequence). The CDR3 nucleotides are TGTGCCAGCAGCCGCTACGTGTTCGGTGCCACTGATGAAAAACTGTTTTTT. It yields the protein CASSRYVFGATDEKLFF.

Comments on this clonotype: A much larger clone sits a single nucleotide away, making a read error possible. The CDR3, as DNA: TGTGCCAGCCAATTTATAGGGCACACTGAAGCTTTCTTT. Translating gives CASQFIGHTEAFF. The J gene is TRBJ1-1, the V gene TRBV28; D ambiguous. Looked up from germline, CDR1 is MDHEN and CDR2 is SYDVKM. V lost 8 bases and J 3 bases, leaving 13 bases between the germline ends. This CDR3 is 13 amino acids long.